The present entry profiles one TCR delta chain with its context. A far more abundant clone sits one base away, making this likely a read error. The same CDR3 can be traced to other DNA sequences in this sample. The data originate from a study of gamma-delta T cells after stem cell transplantation. Germline CDR1 TSWWSYY, CDR2 QGS. The CDR3 has 19 amino acids. V was clipped by 5 bases and J by 2 bases, with 27 bases between them. TCRdb reprocessed the RT-PCR reads using CATT. The top ten hold 57% of the sample, which has about 1,600 delta-chain clones, more than 5.5% seen once. The V and J genes are TRDV1 and TRDJ1; D is perhaps TRDD2 (9 bases). What was sequenced was gamma-delta T cells. The TCR comes from a human donor. It is not recorded whose cells these are; they may come from a transplant donor. The CDR3: CALGTWPSYLGDVTDKLIF. In DNA form, the CDR3 reads TGTGCTCTTGGGACGTGGCCTTCCTACTTGGGGGATGTTACCGATAAACTCATCTTT.